Below, 23 T cell receptor beta chains from the same sample are listed, as sequenced in a study of regulatory T cells in long-lasting Graves disease. Time point here: persistent/refractory GD, antithyroid drugs over 5 years with positive TRAb. PBMC-derived RNA was used for the TCR library. To make TCR beta libraries, researchers used iRepertoire HTBI primers and Arm-PCR of CDR3 regions. TCRdb reprocessed the multiplex PCR reads via MiXCR and lists one record per CDR3 protein. The data hold some 440,000 distinct CDR3 sequences, with less than 25% observed a single time. The sample consisted of peripheral blood mononuclear cells (PBMCs), taken when the disease was refractory, from a patient treated with antithyroid drugs. The receptors come from a female donor with Graves disease.

Ten or more counts support this clonotype. The chain carries TRBV28 and TRBJ2-7; D call uncertain. CDR3 length equals 15 residues. V was clipped by 0 bases and J by 0 bases, with 9 bases between them. Germline values: CDR1 MDHEN, CDR2 SYDVKM. The CDR3 DNA follows: TGTGCCAGCAGTTTATGGGACCTGGACTCCTACGAGCAGTACTTC. Residues: CASSLWDLDSYEQYF.

Ten or more counts support this clonotype. The chain joins TRBV6-1 to TRBJ2-2; no clear D. The CDR3 is 14 residues long. Trimming took 9 bases from V and 1 from J, leaving 12 bases between them. The V gene's germline CDR1 is MNHNS and CDR2 SASEGT. The chain's CDR3 is CASCRAGNTGELFF. CDR3 DNA sequence: TGTGCCAGTTGTCGGGCAGGGAACACCGGGGAGCTGTTTTTT.

This clonotype appeared many times. The chain couples TRBV12-3 or TRBV12-4 to TRBJ1-4; D is undetermined. This CDR3 comprises 11 residues. Between the trimmed V and J ends, which lost 8 bases and 5 bases, there was a span of 6 bases. In DNA form, the CDR3 reads TGTGCCAGCTCCTTGAATGAAAAACTGTTTTTT. Its protein is CASSLNEKLFF.

There are a few counts of this clonotype. The chain couples TRBV18 to TRBJ2-6; a possible D gene is TRBD2 (5 bases). Trimming took 3 bases from V and 1 from J, leaving 10 bases between them. This CDR3 is 16 amino acids long. CDR1 and CDR2 from the germline V gene are KGHSH and LQKENI. The CDR3 region has the DNA TGTGCCAGCTCACCCCAAACTAGTTCTGGGGCCAACGTCCTGACTTTC. Translating it yields CASSPQTSSGANVLTF.

The table lists this clonotype with many counts. The chain recombines TRBV11-2 with TRBJ1-2; no reliable D call. This CDR3 contains 13 residues. Trimming removed 0 bases at V and 5 bases at J, with 7 bases between. Germline values: CDR1 SGHAT, CDR2 FQNNGV. The DNA of the CDR3 is TGTGCCAGCAGCTTAGATCCGGTATATGGCTACACCTTC. Translation gives CASSLDPVYGYTF.

This clonotype was seen more than once but under ten times. The chain joins TRBV30 to TRBJ1-2; maybe TRBD1 (6 bases). The germline CDR1 and CDR2 sequences are GTSNPN and SVGIG (reference sequence). The CDR3 has 14 residues. V was pared by 0 bases and J by 8 bases, with 16 bases between. The CDR3 loop reads CAWSVNGQGMGYTF. CDR3 in DNA: TGTGCCTGGAGTGTAAATGGTCAGGGGATGGGCTACACCTTC.

This clonotype was detected ten times or more. V gene TRBV6-5 combines with J gene TRBJ2-7; 10 bases fit TRBD1. V lost 0 bases to trimming and J lost 6 bases; unmatched junction nucleotides: 2. The CDR3 is 14 residues long. Germline V gene lookup returns CDR1 MNHEY and CDR2 SVGAGI. For the CDR3, the DNA is TGTGCCAGCAGTTACTCCGGGACAGGGGCCGAGCAGTACTTC. Residues: CASSYSGTGAEQYF.

This clonotype turned up a few times. The chain combines TRBV11-2 with TRBJ2-3; D ambiguous. The CDR3 consists of 13 residues. V was cut by 3 bases and J by 0 bases, with 4 bases left in between. From germline, CDR1 is SGHAT and CDR2 FQNNGV. CDR3 bases: TGTGCCAGCAGCTTCGAAAGCACAGATACGCAGTATTTT. Protein sequence: CASSFESTDTQYF.

This chain links TRBV20-1 with TRBJ2-7, with D perhaps TRBD2 (6 bases). With 0 bases removed from V and 3 bases from J, the gap between germline ends came to 24 bases. CDR3 length equals 18 residues. Germline V gene lookup returns CDR1 DFQATT and CDR2 SNEGSKA (reference sequence). Here the CDR3 DNA reads TGCAGTGCTAGAGATCGACCGGGAGACACGGTGAGAGGCTACGAGCAGTACTTC. Translation gives CSARDRPGDTVRGYEQYF.

This clonotype was counted at least ten times. The chain combines TRBV19 with TRBJ1-5; D may be TRBD1 (5 bases). Germline CDR1 LNHDA, CDR2 SQIVND (reference sequence). This CDR3 comprises 14 residues. The V end was cut by 4 bases, the J end by 3 bases, with 10 bases between. The CDR3 bases are TGTGCCAGTAGTACAAGGGGTGACAATCAGCCCCAGCATTTT. Encoded protein: CASSTRGDNQPQHF.

The chain recombines TRBV14 with TRBJ2-5, with a weak D call TRBD1 (6 bases). The CDR3 has 15 amino acids. V lost 6 bases to trimming and J lost 1 base, with 15 bases between them. Per the germline V gene, CDR1 is SGHDN and CDR2 is FVKESK. CDR3 sequence reads: CASSNQGLSQETQYF. CDR3 DNA sequence: TGTGCCAGCAGTAATCAGGGGTTGTCCCAAGAGACCCAGTACTTC.

This clonotype was seen repeatedly, ten times or more. This CDR3 reads CSARALVAGKAYEQYF. The CDR3 nucleotides read TGCAGTGCTAGGGCTTTAGTAGCGGGAAAGGCCTACGAGCAGTACTTC. V is TRBV20-1 and J is TRBJ2-7, with 8 bases aligning to TRBD2. V trimming: 3 bases; J trimming: 2 bases; junction bases outside the gene matches: 12. Germline V gene data show CDR1 as DFQATT and CDR2 as SNEGSKA (reference sequence). This CDR3 comprises 16 residues.

This clonotype was counted many times. The rearrangement uses TRBV10-1 and TRBJ2-5, with D unresolved. CDR1 and CDR2 from the germline V gene are WNHNN and SYGVQD (reference sequence). V was cut by 3 bases and J by 2 bases, with 7 bases left in between. This CDR3 has 13 residues. The CDR3 loop is CASSDSLQETQYF. CDR3 nucleotides: TGCGCCAGCAGTGACAGCCTTCAAGAGACCCAGTACTTC.

This clonotype was seen at least ten times. The chain recombines TRBV6-2 or TRBV6-3 with TRBJ2-5; 10 nucleotides match TRBD2. The CDR3 contains 13 residues. The trim removed 10 bases at V and 5 bases at J, leaving 7 bases unmatched. In germline, CDR1 is MNHEY, CDR2 SVGEGT. The CDR3 spells CATLASGSETQYF. The CDR3 DNA reads TGTGCCACCTTGGCTAGCGGGAGCGAGACCCAGTACTTC.

This clonotype appeared many times. The chain combines TRBV6-2 or TRBV6-3 with TRBJ1-2; D is unresolved. The CDR3 sequence is 14 residues long. V was shortened by 2 bases and J by 2 bases, with 9 bases between the two germline ends. Germline V CDR1 and CDR2: MNHEY, SVGEGT. DNA for the CDR3: TGTGCCAGCAGTTACGGGATCCTAAACTATGGCTACACCTTC. Its protein is CASSYGILNYGYTF.

The J gene is TRBJ1-5, the V gene TRBV19; 8 nucleotides agree with TRBD1. Germline V gene lookup returns CDR1 LNHDA and CDR2 SQIVND (reference sequence). The V and J ends lost 6 bases and 6 bases, in that order; junction bases with no gene match: 13. CDR3 size: 16 residues. The CDR3 region has the DNA TGTGCCAGTAGCCCCCTACTCGGACAGGGTGGTCAGCCCCAGCATTTT. Its translation is CASSPLLGQGGQPQHF.

V is TRBV7-9 and J is TRBJ2-1; D unclear. The V end was cut by 2 bases, the J end by 9 bases, with 11 bases between. Germline loops: CDR1 SEHNR, CDR2 FQNEAQ (reference sequence). This CDR3 contains 13 residues. CDR3 protein: CASSLLGYPEQFF. The CDR3, as DNA: TGTGCCAGCAGCTTACTAGGGTACCCTGAGCAGTTCTTC.

A remark on this clonotype: This could be a read error, since a much larger clone is one nucleotide away. CDR3 loop: CTSSLGDRVEETQYF. The CDR3 DNA reads TGTACCAGCAGCTTAGGAGACAGGGTGGAGGAGACCCAGTACTTC. The chain is built from TRBV7-8 and TRBJ2-5, with 7 bases identical to TRBD1. The germline CDR1 and CDR2 sequences are SGHVS and FQNEAQ. CDR3 length: 15 amino acids.

The chain employs TRBV27 and TRBJ1-2, with TRBD1 identical over 9 bases. Unmatched junction bases numbered 13, after V lost 5 bases and J lost 6 bases. The CDR3 loop spans 16 amino acids. Germline V lookup: CDR1 MNHEY, CDR2 SMNVEV (reference sequence). CDR3 sequence (DNA): TGTGCCAGCAGTCCGCTACCGGGACAGGGTACGGATGGCTACACCTTC. Translation gives CASSPLPGQGTDGYTF.

This clonotype was seen a few times. V and J are TRBV4-1 and TRBJ2-7; TRBD2 is a possible D gene (7 bases). Germline loops: CDR1 MGHRA, CDR2 YSYEKL. The CDR3 has 11 residues. V was clipped by 7 bases and J by 5 bases, with 9 bases between them. The CDR3 sequence: CASTGGHEQYF. Written as DNA, the CDR3 is TGCGCCAGCACCGGGGGGCACGAGCAGTACTTC.

The V and J genes are TRBV30 and TRBJ1-1; TRBD1 is a possible D gene (5 bases). This CDR3 has 14 amino acids. Trimming took 3 bases from V and 4 from J, leaving 15 bases between them. CDR1 and CDR2 from the germline V gene are GTSNPN and SVGIG (reference sequence). The CDR3 DNA is TGTGCCTGGAGACCAACGGGGCCGGGCACTGAAGCTTTCTTT. This sequence encodes CAWRPTGPGTEAFF.

This clonotype has at least ten counts. This chain uses TRBV20-1 with TRBJ1-1; D is ambiguous. V was cut by 5 bases and J by 0 bases, with 7 bases left in between. The CDR3 runs 12 residues. Germline CDR1 reads DFQATT; CDR2 reads SNEGSKA (reference sequence). The CDR3 coding sequence is TGCAGTGCTGCCAAGGTGAACACTGAAGCTTTCTTT. Encoded protein: CSAAKVNTEAFF.

At least ten counts were recorded for this clonotype. The chain is built from TRBV28 and TRBJ2-7; D ambiguous. The CDR3 runs 14 residues. The ends were cut back, 1 base at V and 3 bases at J, with 10 bases in the middle. The V gene's germline CDR1 is MDHEN and CDR2 SYDVKM. The CDR3 nucleotides read TGTGCCAGCAGTTTATCTGATTACATCTACGAGCAGTACTTC. Its translation: CASSLSDYIYEQYF.